The source of this TCR beta chain is a study of blood T cell repertoires in COVID-19 (dated by TCRdb to the early 2020s). At the level of the whole study: Collaborator samples came from the United States, Italy and Spain and covered acute and convalescent phases of COVID-19. The sample metadata nearly always contained a de-identified subject ID, COVID-19 status, age in years and sex. The material from the prospective study consisted of cDNA or gDNA derived from T cells, B-cell-depleted T cells, or PBMCs. Deeply sampled blood TCRbeta repertoires from subjects exposed to, actively infected with, or recovered from COVID-19 were included in the dataset. The repertoires were released in a freely available public database intended as a resource for research on the immune response to SARS-CoV-2. Samples came from the ongoing ImmuneRACE study (first 160 participants) plus 1,254 subjects from 6 global collaborators. Where available, HLA class I and class II types were taken from metadata supplied by the sample provider and were not determined by assay-based typing. General findings and caveats noted by the study authors: Clinical and demographic metadata were provided uncurated, with the amount varying by source and participant.

The collaborating institutions used their own protocols to collect whole blood in K2EDTA tubes. Collaborator samples were shipped for TCRbeta analysis as frozen whole blood, isolated PBMCs, or DNA extracted from either sample type. The immunoSEQ Assay, a bias-controlled multiplex PCR, was used to amplify TCRbeta CDR3 regions from genomic DNA. On the study's bioinformatics: Nucleated cell counts per sample were estimated from amplification of reference gene primers within the assay. To quantify the absolute abundance of each unique TCRbeta CDR3 rearrangement, sequence reads were collapsed and filtered. For each sample, productive Simpson clonality was calculated as the square root of Simpson's diversity index across productive rearrangements. Held by TCRdb, this immuneACCESS table contains in-frame sequences only and omits some clones. Under half of the omission traces to an unresolved V gene where checked; the cause of the rest is unknown. From that table come the V and J calls and clone size; the DNA was used to work out D and trimming. This sample comprises fewer than 90,000 clones, 75% of them detected only once. Around 4.4% of the sample is taken by the ten largest.

Remarks on this clone: It has no known antigen specificity. The sample holds no much larger clone one base away, and base qualities are not on file.

The receptor was derived from a woman in her forties or fifties with acute or convalescent COVID-19. The sample comprised peripheral blood.

The DNA sequence is TGCAGCGTTGAGGGGAGTGGGGGCAGGAGCCAATGGGCCTATGGCTACACCTTC. This sequence encodes CSVEGSGGRSQWAYGYTF. In this chain, TRBV29-1 is recombined with TRBJ1-2, with a weak D call of TRBD1 (6 bases match). Trimming takes 3 bases from V and 4 bases from J, and the germline ends sit 27 bases apart. There are 18 amino acids in the CDR3, from cysteine to phenylalanine inclusive. Only the CDR3 part of the read is kept: 54 bases, read in frame from the first base. CDR1 SQVTM and CDR2 ANQGSEA were looked up in the germline V gene.